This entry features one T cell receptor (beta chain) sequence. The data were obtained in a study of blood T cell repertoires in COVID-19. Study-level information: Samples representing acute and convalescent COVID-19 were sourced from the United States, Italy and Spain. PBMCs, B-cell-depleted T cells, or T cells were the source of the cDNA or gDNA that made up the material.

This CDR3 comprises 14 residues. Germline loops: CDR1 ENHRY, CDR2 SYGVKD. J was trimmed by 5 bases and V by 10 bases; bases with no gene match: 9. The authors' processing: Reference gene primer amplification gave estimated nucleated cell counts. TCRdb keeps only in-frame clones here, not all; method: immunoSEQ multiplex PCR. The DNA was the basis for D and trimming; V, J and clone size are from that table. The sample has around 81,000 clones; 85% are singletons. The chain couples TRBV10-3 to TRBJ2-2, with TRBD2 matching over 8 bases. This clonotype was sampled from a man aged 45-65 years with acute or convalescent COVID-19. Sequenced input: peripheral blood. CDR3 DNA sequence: TGTGCCACCGAATCTAGCGGGCCTACCGGGGAGCTGTTTTTT. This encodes CATESSGPTGELFF.